This is a list of T cell receptor beta chains from one sample in a study of blood T cell repertoires in COVID-19. The data were produced by immunoSEQ multiplex PCR, yet TCRdb's version contains in-frame clones alone and is incomplete. The data hold 330,000 or so clones, with 88% observed a single time. The sample was PBMCs or T cells enriched from blood (not recorded which). The source of these receptors is a man aged 30-40 years who had recovered from COVID-19. Both conserved end residues are part of each CDR3. A D gene is named only where the DNA matches it firmly. Clone size is given for some rows only: seen once, a few or many times, or a class if the clone is expanded.

j_gene	d_gene	abundance	v_gene	CDR3aa	CDR3nt
TRBJ1-6	.	.	TRBV30	CAWSVRLTGQNSPLHF	TGTGCCTGGAGTGTTCGGTTAACAGGGCAAAATTCACCCCTCCACTTT
TRBJ2-7	TRBD2	.	TRBV28	CASSSSGASYEQYF	TGTGCCAGCAGCTCGAGCGGGGCCTCCTACGAGCAGTACTTC
TRBJ2-3	TRBD2	.	TRBV2	CASSGTIASDTQYF	TGTGCCAGCAGCGGGACTATCGCCTCAGATACGCAGTATTTT
TRBJ1-5	TRBD1	.	TRBV6-2/TRBV6-3	CASSLRQGPRPQHF	TGTGCCAGCAGCCTCCGACAGGGGCCTCGCCCCCAGCATTTT
TRBJ2-7	TRBD1	.	TRBV5-1	CASSLVDRGFYEQYF	TGCGCCAGCAGCTTGGTGGACAGGGGGTTCTACGAGCAGTACTTC
TRBJ1-4	TRBD1	.	TRBV6-5	CATGQGEKLFF	TGTGCCACAGGACAGGGTGAAAAACTGTTTTTT
TRBJ2-7	TRBD1	.	TRBV19	CASQQGVGYEQYF	TGTGCCAGTCAACAGGGGGTGGGCTACGAGCAGTACTTC
TRBJ2-1	TRBD1	.	TRBV5-1	CASSSSGTEYNEQFF	TGCGCCAGCAGCTCCTCGGGGACAGAATACAATGAGCAGTTCTTC
TRBJ2-1	TRBD2	.	TRBV11-2	CASSLPPGLANYNEQFF	TGTGCCAGCAGCCTCCCCCCGGGACTAGCGAACTACAATGAGCAGTTCTTC
TRBJ1-5	.	.	TRBV4-1	CASSQDDRLSNQPQHF	TGCGCCAGCAGCCAAGATGACAGGCTGAGCAATCAGCCCCAGCATTTT
TRBJ1-2	.	.	TRBV14	CASSQDYGETLYGYTF	TGTGCCAGCAGCCAAGATTACGGGGAGACCCTCTATGGCTACACCTTC
TRBJ1-1	TRBD1	.	TRBV5-4	CASKQTGANTEAFF	TGTGCCAGCAAGCAGACAGGGGCCAACACTGAAGCTTTCTTT
TRBJ2-2	TRBD1	.	TRBV5-1	CASSPQGANTGELFF	TGCGCCAGCAGTCCACAGGGGGCAAACACCGGGGAGCTGTTTTTT
TRBJ1-1	.	once	TRBV18	CASSHVGVGDTEAFF	TGTGCCAGCTCACACGTTGGGGTCGGGGACACTGAAGCTTTCTTT
TRBJ2-7	TRBD1	.	TRBV7-9	CASSLRDRMHEQYF	TGTGCCAGCAGCCTCCGGGACAGGATGCACGAGCAGTACTTC
TRBJ1-6	TRBD1	.	TRBV11-2	CASSPDRGLDRSPLHF	TGTGCCAGCAGCCCCGACAGGGGGTTGGATAGGTCACCCCTCCACTTT
TRBJ2-5	TRBD2	.	TRBV19	CASSITSGGQETQYF	TGTGCCAGTAGTATAACTAGCGGGGGACAAGAGACCCAGTACTTC
TRBJ2-1	.	.	TRBV9	CASSVVPNEQFF	TGTGCCAGCAGCGTAGTCCCAAATGAGCAGTTCTTC
TRBJ1-1	TRBD1	.	TRBV11-1	CASSWDRGGTEAFF	TGTGCCAGCAGCTGGGACAGGGGTGGGACTGAAGCTTTCTTT
TRBJ1-2	.	.	TRBV19	CASNQGLLYGYTF	TGTGCCAGTAACCAAGGACTGCTTTATGGCTACACCTTC
TRBJ2-1	.	.	TRBV11-2	CASSPLSRGYNEQFF	TGTGCCAGCAGCCCCCTATCTCGGGGTTACAATGAGCAGTTCTTC
TRBJ2-3	.	.	TRBV3-1/TRBV3-2	CASSQVGRGTDTQYF	TGTGCCAGCAGCCAAGTAGGGAGAGGTACAGATACGCAGTATTTT
TRBJ2-5	TRBD2	once	TRBV2	CASSAFSGGHQETQYF	TGTGCCAGCAGTGCTTTTAGCGGGGGGCACCAAGAGACCCAGTACTTC
TRBJ1-3	.	once	TRBV28	CASSLWGAKGAGNTIYF	TGTGCCAGCAGTTTATGGGGGGCAAAGGGAGCTGGAAACACCATATATTTT
TRBJ2-1	TRBD1	.	TRBV28	CASSDRGKSYNEQFF	TGTGCCAGCAGTGACAGGGGAAAGTCCTACAATGAGCAGTTCTTC
TRBJ1-4	TRBD1	.	TRBV15	CATSHGQGQHEKLFF	TGTGCCACCAGTCATGGACAGGGGCAGCATGAAAAACTGTTTTTT
TRBJ1-2	TRBD1	.	TRBV28	CASSSRDRVSYGYTF	TGTGCCAGCAGTTCCCGGGACAGGGTATCCTATGGCTACACCTTC
TRBJ1-1	.	.	TRBV27	CASSFHQGNTEAFF	TGTGCCAGCAGTTTCCACCAGGGGAACACTGAAGCTTTCTTT
TRBJ2-2	.	.	TRBV19	CASKDRVATGELFF	TGTGCCAGTAAAGACCGGGTGGCCACCGGGGAGCTGTTTTTT
TRBJ1-1	.	.	TRBV19	CASTSGGITEAFF	TGTGCCAGTACCTCCGGCGGGATCACTGAAGCTTTCTTT
TRBJ1-1	.	.	TRBV27	CASSVTPGGIEAFF	TGTGCCAGCAGTGTAACCCCGGGGGGGATTGAAGCTTTCTTT
TRBJ2-7	.	.	TRBV7-8	CASSIRATGSGEQYF	TGTGCCAGCAGCATAAGGGCCACAGGGTCTGGCGAGCAGTACTTC
TRBJ2-1	TRBD2	.	TRBV25-1	CASSVGFLAGENEQFF	TGTGCCAGCAGTGTGGGTTTCCTAGCGGGGGAAAATGAGCAGTTCTTC
TRBJ2-7	.	.	TRBV15	CATSREVRGSLGEQYF	TGTGCCACCAGCAGAGAAGTCAGGGGATCCCTCGGCGAGCAGTACTTC
TRBJ2-5	TRBD2	.	TRBV6-5	CASSSSGATQETQYF	TGTGCCAGCAGTTCTAGCGGGGCCACTCAAGAGACCCAGTACTTC
TRBJ2-7	TRBD1	.	TRBV7-9	CASSPPGTGRVEQYF	TGTGCCAGCAGCCCCCCCGGGACAGGGAGGGTCGAGCAGTACTTC
TRBJ2-5	TRBD2	few	TRBV5-1	CASSSGGLQETQYF	TGCGCCAGCAGTAGCGGGGGTTTACAAGAGACCCAGTACTTC
TRBJ1-1	.	.	TRBV9	CASSVGAGAMNTEAFF	TGTGCCAGCAGCGTTGGTGCTGGGGCTATGAACACTGAAGCTTTCTTT
TRBJ2-1	TRBD1	few	TRBV27	CASSLWTGGNEQFF	TGTGCCAGCAGTTTATGGACAGGGGGGAATGAGCAGTTCTTC
TRBJ1-4	TRBD1	.	TRBV25-1	CASSEVGGGEKLFF	TGTGCCAGCAGTGAAGTAGGGGGCGGTGAAAAACTGTTTTTT
TRBJ2-1	TRBD2	.	TRBV30	CAWSPTSGAYNEQFF	TGTGCCTGGAGTCCGACTAGCGGGGCCTACAATGAGCAGTTCTTC
TRBJ2-7	.	.	TRBV14	CASSQGRIYEQYF	TGTGCCAGCAGCCAAGGGCGGATCTACGAGCAGTACTTC
TRBJ1-1	.	.	TRBV30	CAWAENTEAFF	TGTGCCTGGGCAGAGAACACTGAAGCTTTCTTT
TRBJ2-5	TRBD1	.	TRBV5-1	CASSLRPGQGLSQETQYF	TGCGCCAGCAGCCTCAGACCGGGACAGGGGTTGAGCCAAGAGACCCAGTACTTC
TRBJ2-3	.	.	TRBV19	CASSIGGTDTQYF	TGTGCCAGTAGTATCGGGGGCACAGATACGCAGTATTTT
TRBJ1-1	TRBD1	.	TRBV24-1	CATRTGDGTEAFF	TGTGCCACCAGGACAGGGGATGGAACTGAAGCTTTCTTT
TRBJ2-1	TRBD2	.	TRBV5-1	CASSLTLLAGGYNEQFF	TGCGCCAGCAGCTTGACCTTACTAGCGGGGGGATACAATGAGCAGTTCTTC
TRBJ1-5	TRBD1	.	TRBV5-1	CASSLTWDRGLRLGSNQPQHF	TGCGCCAGCAGCTTGACCTGGGACAGGGGGTTGCGGTTGGGCAGCAATCAGCCCCAGCATTTT
TRBJ1-1	.	.	TRBV7-9	CASSSGLTNTEAFF	TGTGCCAGCAGCTCGGGACTCACGAACACTGAAGCTTTCTTT
TRBJ2-1	TRBD1	.	TRBV3-1/TRBV3-2	CASSQGGTGVPNEQFF	TGTGCCAGCAGCCAAGGCGGGACAGGGGTCCCCAATGAGCAGTTCTTC
TRBJ2-3	TRBD1	.	TRBV19	CASSMWTGPSTDTQYF	TGTGCCAGTAGTATGTGGACAGGGCCTAGCACAGATACGCAGTATTTT
TRBJ2-1	.	.	TRBV24-1	CATSGGRTSYNEQFF	TGTGCCACCAGTGGGGGCCGCACCTCCTACAATGAGCAGTTCTTC
TRBJ1-4	TRBD1	.	TRBV5-1	CASSRGQGREKLFF	TGCGCCAGCAGTCGTGGACAGGGTCGAGAAAAACTGTTTTTT